Presented here are 18 T cell receptor beta chains from one specimen sequenced in a study of T cells expressing NK-cell markers. After re-calling the 5' RACE reads, TCRdb lists one entry per CDR3 protein, DNA absent. The sample data list 550,000 or so distinct CDR3 sequences. Material: blood T cells: a sorted CD56 or NKG2C T cell subset, CD4+ or CD8+ T cells, or bulk PBMC T cells (not recorded which). These receptors originate from a man between 18 and 35 years old in good health.

CDR3 amino acids: CASSQIRDRGEAFF. The chain is built from TRBV4-1 and TRBJ1-1; absent DNA, TCRdb's TRBD1 call cannot be checked. Germline assignment: CDR1 MGHRA and CDR2 YSYEKL. CDR3 length equals 14 residues.

The V and J genes are TRBV27 and TRBJ1-4; TCRdb lists TRBD1, though no DNA is available to test this call. Germline values: CDR1 MNHEY, CDR2 SMNVEV (reference sequence). The CDR3 length is 15 residues. The CDR3 protein is CASSQRQEPNEKLFF.

This chain's CDR3 is CATSTGASGNQPQHF. The rearrangement uses TRBV15 and TRBJ1-5; there is no DNA to check the TCRdb D call of TRBD1. In germline, CDR1 is LNHNV, CDR2 YYDKDF (reference sequence). The CDR3 is made up of 15 amino acids. Together with reference TRBV15 and TRBJ1-5, the CDR3 gives the full variable domain: DAMVIQNPRYQVTQFGKPVTLSCSQTLNHNVMYWYQQKSSQAPKLLFHYYDKDFNNEADTPDNFQSRRPNTSFCFLDIRSPGLGDTAMYLCATSTGASGNQPQHFGDGTRLSIL.

This chain uses TRBV6-2 or TRBV6-3 with TRBJ2-1. CDR3 length equals 13 residues. Per the germline V gene, CDR1 is MNHEY and CDR2 is SVGEGT. The CDR3 protein is CASSYSLRNEQFF.

This sequence joins TRBV24-1 and TRBJ2-3; as DNA is missing, the TRBD2 call by TCRdb cannot be tested. CDR3 length: 16 amino acids. Germline V gene sequence: CDR1 KGHDR, CDR2 SFDVKD. CDR3: CATSGLAGGPSWTQYF.

The chain recombines TRBV20-1 with TRBJ2-7; checking the TCRdb D call of TRBD2 is not possible without DNA. The germline gives CDR1 DFQATT, CDR2 SNEGSKA (reference sequence). This CDR3 has 12 amino acids. The CDR3 sequence is CSAGDFPYEQYF.

CDR3 in amino acids: CASSLEGWGSSYNEQFF. The chain uses TRBV5-6 and TRBJ2-1. The germline CDR1 and CDR2 sequences are SGHDT and YYEEEE. This CDR3 region has 17 residues.

This chain connects TRBV15 to TRBJ1-1. Looked up from germline, CDR1 is LNHNV and CDR2 is YYDKDF (reference sequence). The CDR3 contains 12 residues. The CDR3 here is CATSPENTEAFF.

The V gene is TRBV29-1, the J gene TRBJ1-1. This CDR3 comprises 13 residues. Germline V gene sequence: CDR1 SQVTM, CDR2 ANQGSEA. CDR3 loop: CSVGLELNTEAFF.

This rearrangement joins TRBV29-1 to TRBJ2-2. CDR1 SQVTM and CDR2 ANQGSEA come from the germline V gene. The CDR3 sequence is 14 residues long. The CDR3 is CSVGRATNTGELFF.

The gene calls are TRBV12-3 or TRBV12-4 and TRBJ2-3; TCRdb reports TRBD2, a call that lacks DNA to check it against. This CDR3 has 16 amino acids. This CDR3 is CASSPVVGGSTDTQYF.

The J gene is TRBJ2-5, the V gene TRBV28; TCRdb's D call, TRBD1, is unchecked because there is no DNA. The CDR3 length is 15 residues. Germline V CDR1 and CDR2: MDHEN, SYDVKM. The CDR3 is CASSLSTATWETQYF.

The rearrangement links TRBV20-1 to TRBJ2-7; TCRdb outputs TRBD1, but without DNA this stays unchecked. This CDR3 region has 16 residues. The germline V gene encodes CDR1 DFQATT and CDR2 SNEGSKA (reference sequence). The CDR3: CSALPRDRQVVGEQYF.

The J gene is TRBJ2-7, the V gene TRBV28. The CDR3 is made up of 16 amino acids. Germline CDR1 MDHEN, CDR2 SYDVKM. CDR3 sequence: CASSLKDDFLTYEQYF.

The chain recombines TRBV29-1 with TRBJ2-7; TCRdb's assignment of TRBD1 cannot be checked, as there is no DNA. The CDR3 covers 12 residues. Germline CDR1 SQVTM, CDR2 ANQGSEA. This CDR3 is CSASRQDYEQYF.

CDR3 residues: CASSDSVSQYF. This rearrangement joins TRBV10-1 to TRBJ2-3; TCRdb reports TRBD2, a call that lacks DNA to check it against. The CDR3 runs 11 residues. Germline values: CDR1 WNHNN, CDR2 SYGVQD (reference sequence).

The rearrangement links TRBV12-3 or TRBV12-4 to TRBJ1-5; TCRdb returns TRBD1, unconfirmable since there is no DNA. The CDR3 is 13 amino acids. The CDR3 reads CASSLGGYQPQHF.

V is TRBV2 and J is TRBJ2-1; TCRdb reports TRBD1, a call that lacks DNA to check it against. CDR1 and CDR2 from the germline V gene are SNHLY and FYNNEI. The CDR3 runs 17 residues. This CDR3 reads CASNQPFRGRSYNEQFF.